This note documents a single T cell receptor (beta chain) sequence. What antigen it recognizes has not been identified. No much larger clonotype is one base removed from it; base qualities were not supplied. The donors took part in RACIN, a single-arm, phase I, dose-escalation trial that combined nivolumab, ipilimumab, aspirin, low-dose cyclophosphamide and low-dose radiotherapy. Patients with advanced, TIL-negative solid tumors were considered eligible. This sample is drawn from a study of low-dose radiotherapy and immunotherapy resistance in tumors (dated by TCRdb to 2022 to 2024). In terms of the full investigation: Cohort 1 received 0.5 Gy per fraction every 2 weeks, with a prescribed total PTV dose of 6.5 Gy. For Cohort 2, the dose was 1 Gy per fraction given every two weeks, adding up to 13 Gy in total across 26 weeks. Patients were given nivolumab as a 240 mg flat dose every two weeks and ipilimumab at 1 mg/kg every six weeks, with both drugs delivered intravenously. Cyclophosphamide 200 mg/m2 was administered intravenously every two weeks, one day before each radiation and immunotherapy administration. Aspirin 300 mg was taken orally once daily by patients for four cycles, starting on cycle 1 day 1. Randomization of trial participants into treatment groups was not performed. Eight patients were included in the translational analysis: three from the first dose cohort and the first five from the second dose cohort.

The CDR3, cysteine through phenylalanine, is 16 amino acids long. Of the read, only the CDR3 DNA is kept; its 48 bases are in frame from base 1. The germline V gene supplies CDR1 SGDLS and CDR2 YYNGEE. The germline V and J ends show losses of 3 bases and 0 bases respectively, and no gene match explains 4 bases of the junction. First-strand cDNA was synthesized using Superscript III and a set of TRAV- and TRBV-specific primers, so that both TCRalpha and TCRbeta chains were covered. TCRs were amplified with Phusion for 15 to 20 PCR cycles using a constant-region primer together with the adapter attached to the V primers. Amplification of the isolated mRNA was done with the MessageAmp II aRNA Amplification Kit, which involved a roughly 17-hour in vitro transcription at 37 degrees C. mRNA for TCR sequencing was isolated with the Dynabeads mRNA DIRECT Purification Kit. Indexed Illumina adapters were added in a second Phusion PCR of roughly 25 cycles, after which AMPure XP beads were used to purify the products. On the study's bioinformatics: Using custom Perl scripts, TCR sequences that encoded the same protein were pooled, out-of-frame sequences were dropped, and the abundance of each clonotype was calculated. Any TCR sequence backed by just one read was left out of the analysis. Shannon entropy, Gini index, clonality, richness, and the frequency of TCRs shared between repertoires were included as repertoire metrics. In-frame beta chains were kept once TCRdb had trimmed the public reads at Q25 with fastp and called clones with MiXCR. Every entry covers one CDR3 protein and lists the most common genes and DNA from its rows. The V and J calls, along with clone size, are taken from TCRdb and not from the paper's own processing. Counted in this sample were about 17,000 distinct CDR3 sequences; about 71% of them appeared once. The top ten hold approximately 5% of the sample.

This clonotype was sampled from a human donor with advanced metastatic prostate, ovarian, gallbladder or colorectal cancer (not recorded which). This table probably holds off-target reads from a library built for another chain. The V and J genes are TRBV9 and TRBJ2-3; 10 middle bases align to TRBD2. The CDR3 loop reads CASSALAGASTDTQYF. The nucleotide sequence is given as TGTGCCAGCAGCGCCCTAGCGGGAGCTAGCACAGATACGCAGTATTTT.